These 9 T cell receptor beta chains originate from one sample sequenced in a study of T-cell reconstitution after alpha-beta-depleted transplantation in children. The TCRbeta library incorporated unique molecular identifiers. Via MiXCR, TCRdb re-called the PCR reads, giving one row per CDR3 protein. The table lists 440,000 or so distinct CDR3 sequences, roughly a tenth of them singletons. Sequencing used PBMCs from the stem cell graft donor, obtained from the stem cell graft. Receptors were obtained from a human donor who donated a stem cell graft to a child with acute myeloid leukemia.

This clonotype has more than one count but fewer than ten. CDR3 region: CASSPKVGFQETQYF. The CDR3 coding sequence is TGCGCCAGCAGCCCTAAAGTGGGTTTCCAAGAGACCCAGTACTTC. The chain employs TRBV4-1 and TRBJ2-5, with D uncertain. CDR3 length equals 15 residues. With 4 bases removed from V and 1 base from J, the gap between germline ends came to 13 bases. From germline, CDR1 is MGHRA and CDR2 YSYEKL.

This clonotype appeared a few times. The CDR3 reads CASSHTASGRDEQFF. The CDR3 DNA sequence: TGTGCCAGCAGCCATACTGCCAGCGGGAGAGATGAGCAGTTCTTC. The chain joins TRBV3-1 to TRBJ2-1, with TRBD2 identical over 8 bases. This CDR3 contains 15 residues. V trimming: 3 bases; J trimming: 8 bases; junction bases outside the gene matches: 9. Germline V CDR1 and CDR2: LGHDT, YNNKEL (reference sequence).

The CDR3 nucleotides read TGTGCCAGCAGTTTAGGGGGGACCTACACCGGGGAGCTGTTTTTT. Its protein product is CASSLGGTYTGELFF. The chain combines TRBV12-3 or TRBV12-4 with TRBJ2-2; TRBD1 or TRBD2 may be the D gene (5 bases each). The CDR3 is 15 amino acids. Trimming removed 1 base from V and 3 bases from J, with 9 bases in between.

This clonotype was detected only a few times. V is TRBV20-1 and J is TRBJ2-7; D is perhaps TRBD2 (6 bases). CDR3 size: 14 residues. Looked up from germline, CDR1 is DFQATT and CDR2 is SNEGSKA (reference sequence). V was shortened by 0 bases and J by 1 base, with 10 bases between the two germline ends. The CDR3 coding sequence is TGCAGTGCTAGAGAGCCAGGGAGGTCCTACGAGCAGTACTTC. Amino acids: CSAREPGRSYEQYF.

This clonotype was detected ten times or more. The chain links TRBV12-3 or TRBV12-4 to TRBJ2-7; D is perhaps TRBD2 (6 bases). This CDR3 has 14 amino acids. V lost 3 bases, J lost 2 bases, and 11 bases lay in between. The CDR3 DNA reads as TGTGCCAGCAGTTTCCCCGGGGGTGCCTACGAGCAGTACTTC. It codes for CASSFPGGAYEQYF.

About this clonotype: Germline is not matched at one junction end, which may reflect a read error. V is TRBV29-1 and J is TRBJ2-1, with D maybe TRBD2 (7 bases). Germline V gives CDR1 SQVTM, CDR2 ANQGSEA. The CDR3 runs to 16 residues. The CDR3 here is CSVEGGGASSYNQQFF. The DNA for the CDR3 is TGCAGCGTTGAGGGCGGGGGCGCAAGCTCCTACAATCAGCAGTTCTTC.

The rearrangement uses TRBV30 and TRBJ2-1; D is perhaps TRBD1 (6 bases). This CDR3 has 16 residues. V shed 5 bases and J shed 1 base, with 18 bases lying between them. In germline, CDR1 is GTSNPN, CDR2 SVGIG (reference sequence). The CDR3: CAWWPLTGLSYNEQFF. DNA for the CDR3: TGTGCCTGGTGGCCCTTAACAGGGCTTTCCTACAATGAGCAGTTCTTC.

This clonotype was seen ten or more times. V is TRBV28 and J is TRBJ2-3, with 11 bases lining up with TRBD1. The trim removed 9 bases at V and 0 bases at J, leaving 5 bases unmatched. Germline CDR1 is MDHEN and CDR2 is SYDVKM. This CDR3 comprises 15 residues. The CDR3 loop reads CASRGQGASTDTQYF. For the CDR3, the DNA is TGTGCCAGTCGAGGACAGGGGGCTAGCACAGATACGCAGTATTTT.

At least ten counts were recorded for this clonotype. The J gene is TRBJ2-7, the V gene TRBV7-2; D possibly corresponds to TRBD1 (6 bases). This CDR3 has 14 amino acids. Trimming shortened V by 4 bases and J by 6 bases, and 16 bases separated the two germline ends. Per the germline V gene, CDR1 is SGHTA and CDR2 is FQGNSA. The CDR3 bases are TGTGCCAGCAGCTCCACCGGGACAATCCCCGAGCAGTACGTC. Residues: CASSSTGTIPEQYV.